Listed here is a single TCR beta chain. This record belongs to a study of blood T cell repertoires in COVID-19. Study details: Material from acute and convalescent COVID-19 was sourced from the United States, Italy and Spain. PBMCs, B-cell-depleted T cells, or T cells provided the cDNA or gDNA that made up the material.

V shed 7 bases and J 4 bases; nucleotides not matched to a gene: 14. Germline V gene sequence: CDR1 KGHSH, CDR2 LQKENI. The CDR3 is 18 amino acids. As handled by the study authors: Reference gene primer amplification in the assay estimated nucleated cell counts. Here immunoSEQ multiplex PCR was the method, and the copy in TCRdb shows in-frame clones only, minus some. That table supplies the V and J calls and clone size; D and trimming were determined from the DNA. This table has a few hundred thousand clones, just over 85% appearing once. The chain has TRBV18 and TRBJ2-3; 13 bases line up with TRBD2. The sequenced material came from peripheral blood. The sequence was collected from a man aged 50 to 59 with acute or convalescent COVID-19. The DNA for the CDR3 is TGTGCCAGCTTTCGTGACCGGACTAGCGGGGGAAATGCAGATACGCAGTATTTT. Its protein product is CASFRDRTSGGNADTQYF.